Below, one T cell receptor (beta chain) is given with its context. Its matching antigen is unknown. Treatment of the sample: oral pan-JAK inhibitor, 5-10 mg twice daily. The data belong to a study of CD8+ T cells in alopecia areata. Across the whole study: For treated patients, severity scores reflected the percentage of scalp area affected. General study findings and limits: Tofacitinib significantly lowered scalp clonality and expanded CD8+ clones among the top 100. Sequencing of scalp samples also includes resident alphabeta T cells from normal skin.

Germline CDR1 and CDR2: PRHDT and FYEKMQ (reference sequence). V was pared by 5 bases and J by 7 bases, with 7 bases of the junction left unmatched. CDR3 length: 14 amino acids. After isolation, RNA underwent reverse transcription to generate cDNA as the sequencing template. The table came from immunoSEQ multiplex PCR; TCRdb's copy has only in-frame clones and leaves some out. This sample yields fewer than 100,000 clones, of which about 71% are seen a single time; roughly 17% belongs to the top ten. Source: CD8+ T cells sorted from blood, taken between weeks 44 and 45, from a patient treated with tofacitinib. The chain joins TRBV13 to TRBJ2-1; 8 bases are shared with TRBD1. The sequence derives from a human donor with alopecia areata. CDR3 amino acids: CASSARTGRNEQFF. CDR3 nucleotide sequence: TGTGCCAGCAGCGCGAGGACAGGGAGGAATGAGCAGTTCTTC.